The source of this TCR beta chain is a study of technical replicates of blood from a handful of donors. V lost 4 bases to trimming and J lost 1 base; unmatched junction nucleotides: 4. CDR3 length: 15 residues. Germline CDR1 reads SEHNR; CDR2 reads FQNEAQ (reference sequence). This table comes from immunoSEQ multiplex PCR, and its TCRdb copy is limited to in-frame clones, with some not included. The sample shows under 20,000 clones, 86% of them seen only once. This receptor was obtained from a human donor in good health. This chain uses TRBV7-9 with TRBJ2-7; 10 nucleotides line up with TRBD2. The sequenced sample was PBMCs. The chain's CDR3 is CASSSGLAVSYEQYF. CDR3 bases: TGTGCCAGCAGCTCTGGACTAGCGGTTTCCTACGAGCAGTACTTC.